A single sample is the source of the 24 T cell receptor beta chains below, sequenced in a study of T cell responses to AZD1222 COVID-19 vaccine. The repertoire was sequenced with immunoSEQ multiplex PCR; TCRdb's copy has only in-frame clones and lacks some. This table holds about 54,000 clones, roughly 87% found once. Material: peripheral blood, obtained on day 0 of AZD1222 vaccination. The receptors were gathered from an adult in good health.

The chain links TRBV11-3 to TRBJ1-3; no clear D. Germline V gene data show CDR1 as SGHNT and CDR2 as YENEEA. The V end lost 4 bases, the J end lost 0 bases, and 16 bases lay between the germline ends. This CDR3 region has 17 residues. This CDR3 is CASSSRVLITSGNTIYF. As DNA, the CDR3 is TGTGCCAGCAGCTCCCGGGTCTTGATAACCTCTGGAAACACCATATATTTT.

The rearrangement joins TRBV9 to TRBJ2-2, with TRBD1 matching 9 bases. The V and J ends lost 0 bases and 6 bases, in that order; junction bases with no gene match: 6. The CDR3 is made up of 16 amino acids. The V gene's germline CDR1 is SGDLS and CDR2 YYNGEE. CDR3 in amino acids: CASSVGHRGPAGELFF. CDR3 sequence (DNA): TGTGCCAGCAGCGTAGGACACAGGGGGCCCGCCGGGGAGCTGTTTTTT.

The chain links TRBV20-1 to TRBJ1-2; no firm D call. The CDR3 totals 11 residues. The V gene lost 5 bases and the J gene lost 8 bases, with 12 bases spanning the gap. Germline lookup yields CDR1 DFQATT and CDR2 SNEGSKA (reference sequence). The DNA of the CDR3 is TGCAGTGCTCCGAAATCGGGAGGCTACACCTTC. Protein: CSAPKSGGYTF.

This rearrangement joins TRBV3-1 (or the pseudogene TRBV3-2) to TRBJ1-3; no definite D call. The CDR3 extends over 14 amino acids. The germline V and J ends were trimmed by 0 bases and 4 bases, with 7 bases remaining between them. Germline loops: CDR1 LGHDT, CDR2 YNNKEL (reference sequence). The CDR3 spells CASSQEGRGNTIYF. The CDR3 DNA sequence: TGTGCCAGCAGCCAAGAAGGGAGGGGAAACACCATATATTTT.

The chain couples TRBV7-2 to TRBJ1-3; tentative D call: TRBD1 (6 bases). The CDR3 length is 13 residues. The germline V gene encodes CDR1 SGHTA and CDR2 FQGNSA. The ends were cut back, 7 bases at V and 9 bases at J, with 16 bases in the middle. CDR3 DNA sequence: TGTGCCAGCACCAACATGGGGGGCGGCACCATATATTTT. This translates into CASTNMGGGTIYF.

V and J are TRBV10-3 and TRBJ2-1, with D possibly TRBD1 on 6 matching bases. The V end lost 8 bases, the J end lost 0 bases, and 11 bases lay between the germline ends. Germline-derived CDR1 and CDR2 are ENHRY and SYGVKD. CDR3 length: 14 amino acids. The CDR3 protein is CAIGDNRSYNEQFF. For the CDR3, the DNA is TGTGCCATCGGGGACAACCGCTCCTACAATGAGCAGTTCTTC.

This clone has a single count. The chain employs TRBV19 and TRBJ2-7; D call uncertain. The CDR3 covers 14 residues. V was pared by 3 bases and J by 3 bases, with 12 bases between. Germline lookup yields CDR1 LNHDA and CDR2 SQIVND (reference sequence). CDR3 protein: CASSMSLPGYEQYF. In DNA, the CDR3 is TGTGCCAGTAGTATGTCCCTACCGGGCTACGAGCAGTACTTC.

The chain combines TRBV25-1 with TRBJ1-2, with 9 bases identical to TRBD1. With 2 bases clipped from V and 0 bases from J, the junction kept 4 bases outside the gene matches. The V gene's germline CDR1 is MGHDK and CDR2 SYGVNS. The CDR3 runs to 16 residues. The CDR3 spells CASSETGGETNYGYTF. CDR3 DNA sequence: TGTGCCAGCAGTGAAACAGGGGGCGAGACTAACTATGGCTACACCTTC.

The chain joins TRBV7-2 to TRBJ2-7, with 9 bases lining up with TRBD1. The CDR3 spans 14 residues. With V trimmed by 4 bases and J by 2 bases, 3 bases remained unmatched. In germline, CDR1 is SGHTA, CDR2 FQGNSA. The CDR3 is CASSYRTGAYEQYF. In nucleotides, the CDR3 is TGTGCCAGCAGCTATCGGACAGGGGCCTACGAGCAGTACTTC.

CDR3 region: CASSDNRGLGNTIYF. CDR3 coding DNA: TGTGCCAGCAGCGACAACAGGGGGCTAGGAAACACCATATATTTT. The chain has TRBV5-4 and TRBJ1-3, with TRBD1 identical over 9 bases. CDR3 length equals 15 residues. CDR1 SGHNT and CDR2 YYREEE come from the germline V gene (reference sequence). Trimming removed 4 bases from V and 4 bases from J; junction bases left unmatched: 6.

The chain links TRBV6-5 to TRBJ2-7, with 10 positions matching TRBD1. The CDR3 length is 14 residues. Trimming at V came to 1 base and at J to 5 bases, leaving 2 bases not matched to a gene. Looked up from germline, CDR1 is MNHEY and CDR2 is SVGAGI. Here the CDR3 reads CASSYLGQGNEQYF. In DNA, the CDR3 is TGTGCCAGCAGTTACTTGGGACAGGGGAACGAGCAGTACTTC.

The chain couples TRBV7-6 to TRBJ1-2, with D uncertain. The CDR3 length is 11 residues. CDR1 is SGHVS and CDR2 is FNYEAQ in the germline V gene. The V and J ends lost 2 bases and 7 bases respectively, with 5 bases between them. The CDR3 DNA reads TGTGCCAGCAGCTTATCTGGTGGCTACACCTTC. Amino acids: CASSLSGGYTF.

The V call is TRBV2, the J call TRBJ2-1; D perhaps matches TRBD1 (6 bases). Germline CDR1 SNHLY, CDR2 FYNNEI. The CDR3 runs 11 residues. Trimming took 4 bases from V and 16 from J, leaving 14 bases between them. The CDR3 DNA reads as TGTGCCAGCAGTGCGGGGCAGGGGTGCTTCTTC. Translating gives CASSAGQGCFF.

This chain uses TRBV11-1 with TRBJ2-2; 9 bases are shared with TRBD1. This CDR3 contains 15 residues. Germline CDR1 reads SGHAT; CDR2 reads FQDESV (reference sequence). Trimming took 5 bases from V and 1 from J; bases not matched to a gene: 2. DNA of the CDR3: TGTGCCAGCAGCATGGGACAGGGGAACACCGGGGAGCTGTTTTTT. Translation gives CASSMGQGNTGELFF.

This chain joins TRBV24-1 and TRBJ1-2; D is unresolved. Between the trimmed V and J ends, which lost 5 bases and 2 bases, there was a span of 8 bases. This CDR3 contains 13 residues. From germline, CDR1 is KGHDR and CDR2 SFDVKD. The CDR3 DNA is TGTGCCACCAGTGTCTCCAGAAACTATGGCTACACCTTC. This sequence encodes CATSVSRNYGYTF.

This clone was detected once. The J gene is TRBJ1-4, the V gene TRBV5-1; possible D gene TRBD1, 6 bases. Looked up from germline, CDR1 is SGHRS and CDR2 is YFSETQ. There are 14 residues in the CDR3. The V gene lost 2 bases and the J gene lost 1 base, with 6 bases spanning the gap. The CDR3 is CASSLQGTNEKLFF. For the CDR3, the DNA is TGCGCCAGCAGCTTACAGGGAACTAATGAAAAACTGTTTTTT.

J is TRBJ1-2 and V is TRBV25-1, with a weak D call TRBD1 (5 bases). Germline V gene sequence: CDR1 MGHDK, CDR2 SYGVNS. The CDR3 runs 11 residues. V lost 8 bases and J lost 5, with 9 bases in between. Here the CDR3 reads CASQGGYGYTF. Here the CDR3 DNA reads TGTGCCAGCCAGGGCGGATATGGCTACACCTTC.

The CDR3, as DNA: TGTGCCAGCTGGCCGGGGGCAGCCACAGATGGCTACACCTTC. This translates into CASWPGAATDGYTF. V and J are TRBV18 and TRBJ1-2, with TRBD1 as a possible D gene (6 bases). In germline, CDR1 is KGHSH, CDR2 LQKENI. Trimming shortened V by 7 bases and J by 6 bases, and 18 bases separated the two germline ends. This CDR3 comprises 14 residues.

This sequence joins TRBV5-4 and TRBJ2-2; 8 bases match TRBD1. This CDR3 region has 15 residues. CDR1 and CDR2 (germline): SGHNT, YYREEE (reference sequence). Trimming removed 3 bases from V and 2 bases from J; junction bases left unmatched: 3. The CDR3 is CASSSDRGNTGELFF. DNA for the CDR3: TGTGCCAGCAGCTCAGACAGGGGTAACACCGGGGAGCTGTTTTTT. Using reference TRBV5-4 and TRBJ2-2 for the parts outside the CDR3, the full variable domain is ETGVTQSPTHLIKTRGQQVTLRCSSQSGHNTVSWYQQALGQGPQFIFQYYREEENGRGNFPPRFSGLQFPNYSSELNVNALELDDSALYLCASSSDRGNTGELFFGEGSRLTVL.

This clone was observed a few times. This chain connects TRBV2 to TRBJ2-3, with a possible D match to TRBD1 (6 bases). Germline V gene lookup returns CDR1 SNHLY and CDR2 FYNNEI. V shed 2 bases and J shed 2 bases, with 11 bases lying between them. This CDR3 contains 15 residues. Here the CDR3 DNA reads TGTGCCAGCAGTGAACGAGGACAGTTCACAGATACGCAGTATTTT. Its protein is CASSERGQFTDTQYF.

The chain combines TRBV5-1 with TRBJ2-2; TRBD2 might be the D (5 bases). This CDR3 has 16 amino acids. Looked up from germline, CDR1 is SGHRS and CDR2 is YFSETQ. Trimming shortened V by 0 bases and J by 2 bases, and 11 bases separated the two germline ends. CDR3 residues: CASSLAGKTNTGELFF. DNA for the CDR3: TGCGCCAGCAGCTTGGCCGGGAAGACTAACACCGGGGAGCTGTTTTTT. The full variable domain, its missing parts supplied by reference TRBV5-1 and TRBJ2-2, is KAGVTQTPRYLIKTRGQQVTLSCSPISGHRSVSWYQQTPGQGLQFLFEYFSETQRNKGNFPGRFSGRQFSNSRSEMNVSTLELGDSALYLCASSLAGKTNTGELFFGEGSRLTVL.

The gene calls are TRBV28 and TRBJ1-2; D unclear. CDR1 and CDR2 (germline): MDHEN, SYDVKM. The CDR3 loop spans 16 amino acids. Trimming took off 4 bases at V and 2 bases at J, with 17 bases between the two ends. Here the CDR3 reads CASSSNRRVNNYGYTF. DNA of the CDR3: TGTGCCAGCAGTTCCAACCGGAGGGTCAACAACTATGGCTACACCTTC.

A single count supports this clone. This sequence joins TRBV2 and TRBJ1-1; no definite D call. The germline V gene has CDR1 SNHLY and CDR2 FYNNEI. The CDR3 runs to 15 residues. Trimming removed 7 bases at V and 0 bases at J, with 15 bases between. In DNA, the CDR3 is TGTGCCAGCAAGCTTCAGGATATCTTGAACACTGAAGCTTTCTTT. It is translated as CASKLQDILNTEAFF. Variable domain in full (rest from reference TRBV2 and TRBJ1-1): EPEVTQTPSHQVTQMGQEVILRCVPISNHLYFYWYRQILGQKVEFLVSFYNNEISEKSEIFDDQFSVERPDGSNFTLKIRSTKLEDSAMYFCASKLQDILNTEAFFGQGTRLTVV.

The gene calls are TRBV9 and TRBJ2-7, with 7 nucleotides matching TRBD1. Trimming removed 4 bases from V and 5 bases from J; junction bases left unmatched: 12. Looked up from germline, CDR1 is SGDLS and CDR2 is YYNGEE. This CDR3 has 15 residues. CDR3 nucleotide sequence: TGTGCCAGCAGCCCTACAGGGCAGGGGGTCCACGAGCAGTACTTC. This translates into CASSPTGQGVHEQYF.